A single sample is the source of the 2 T cell receptor beta chains below, sequenced in a study of coeliac disease. Repertoires were generated with immunoSEQ multiplex PCR, while TCRdb's copy carries only in-frame clones and drops some. Seen here are thousands of clones, 60% to 65% observed once, and the top ten hold around 10%. The sequenced sample consisted of lamina propria lymphocytes from the gut. These receptors all stem from a woman in her 70s with celiac disease.

This chain joins TRBV7-2 and TRBJ1-1; maybe TRBD1 (5 bases). Trimming removed 3 bases at V and 7 bases at J, with 12 bases between. The CDR3 extends over 13 amino acids. In germline, CDR1 is SGHTA, CDR2 FQGNSA. The CDR3 protein is CASSFGGEGEAFF. CDR3 coding DNA: TGTGCCAGCAGCTTCGGGGGGGAGGGTGAAGCTTTCTTT.

In its sample, this clone was seen a few times. The chain links TRBV21-1 to TRBJ2-7; no check of the table's D call, TRBD1, against the DNA was made. TRBV21-1 is labeled a pseudogene. The CDR3 totals 13 residues. The CDR3 spells CAATSGQGAEQYF. The CDR3 nucleotides read TGTGCCGCAACCTCGGGACAGGGGGCCGAGCAGTACTTC.